This T cell receptor beta chain was identified in a study of regulatory T cells in long-lasting Graves disease. Study-level information: Persistence in Graves' disease required over 5 years of antithyroid drugs plus positive TSH receptor antibodies. Study observations and caveats: It was peripheral blood alone, not thyroid tissue, that was studied. Persistent Graves' disease cases displayed lower TCR diversity than newly diagnosed ones.

Sample time point: persistent/refractory GD, antithyroid drugs over 5 years with positive TRAb. There was RNA extracted from PBMCs, and the TCR library was made from it. Germline V CDR1 and CDR2: LNHNV, YYDKDF (reference sequence). V gave up 0 bases and J gave up 1 base, with 9 bases separating them. This CDR3 is 15 amino acids long. This clonotype was observed a few times. As yet, its antigen is unknown. CDR3 regions were amplified by Arm-PCR using iRepertoire HTBI primers to build TCR beta libraries. TCRdb used MiXCR to reprocess the multiplex PCR reads, holding one entry per CDR3 protein. The sample carries 400,000 to 500,000 distinct CDR3 sequences, roughly 21% recorded once.

Sequenced material: peripheral blood mononuclear cells (PBMCs), taken when the disease was refractory, from a patient treated with antithyroid drugs. This clonotype was obtained from a female donor with Graves disease. The gene calls are TRBV15 and TRBJ1-2; D is ambiguous. CDR3 loop: CATSRDLRDNYGYTF. CDR3 coding DNA: TGTGCCACCAGCAGAGATCTTAGGGATAACTATGGCTACACCTTC.